The 12 T cell receptor beta chains in this list originate from one sample, sequenced in a study of CD8+ T cells in alopecia areata. Reverse transcription of extracted RNA yielded cDNA, which provided the sequencing template. Using immunoSEQ multiplex PCR, the repertoire was profiled, and TCRdb retains in-frame clones only, with some absent. Altogether about 110,000 clones were found in the sample, and no singletons occur. Sequenced sample: lesional skin. These receptors all come from a C3H/HeJ mouse with alopecia areata. As its MHC haplotype, the strain has H2-k.

This clone was recorded many times. All gene names here are mouse names. The read ends 4 residues before the CDR3 terminus; that terminus is restored from the germline J gene. This rearrangement joins TRBV13-3 to TRBJ2-7; the match to TRBD2 covers 7 bases. CDR3 length: 15 amino acids. V was pared by 0 bases and J by 0 bases, with 3 bases of the junction left unmatched. Germline loops: CDR1 NNHDY, CDR2 SYVADS. The sequenced part of the CDR3 DNA is TGTGCCAGCAGTGATGCTACTGGGGACTCCTAT. Translating it yields CASSDATGDSY. The whole CDR3 reads CASSDATGDSYEQYF.

Turning to this clone: Each gene name is a mouse one. The CDR3 goes on 4 residues after the read ends, and that part is filled in from the germline J gene. V and J are TRBV13-2 and TRBJ2-3, with 9 positions matching TRBD2. Germline CDR1 reads NNHNN; CDR2 reads SYGAGS (reference sequence). The CDR3 spans 16 residues. J lost 3 bases, V lost 0 bases, and 5 bases had no gene match. The CDR3 spells CASGDAMGGRAETLYF. The CDR3 DNA, read in part, is TGTGCCAGCGGTGATGCAATGGGGGGGCGGGCAGAA.

A few counts support this clone. Any gene name here is a mouse gene name. The sequenced fragment ends 4 residues before the CDR3 boundary, so the rest is inferred from the germline J gene. The rearrangement joins TRBV13-3 to TRBJ2-4; 11 bases agree with TRBD1. With V trimmed by 2 bases and J by 3 bases, 5 bases remained unmatched. The CDR3 sequence is 16 residues long. Germline V gene data show CDR1 as NNHDY and CDR2 as SYVADS. The CDR3: CASSEDRGRGQNTLYF. CDR3 DNA, as far as it was read: TGTGCCAGCAGTGAGGACAGGGGGCGCGGACAAAAC.

This clone has a handful of counts. The gene symbols are mouse symbols. The read is 4 residues too short to cover the CDR3 end, so that end is filled in from the germline J gene. The chain links TRBV13-3 to TRBJ2-3, with 7 bases matching TRBD1. This CDR3 has 17 amino acids. Germline values: CDR1 NNHDY, CDR2 SYVADS. Trimming at V came to 0 bases and at J to 2 bases, leaving 9 bases not matched to a gene. This CDR3 reads CASSDVIGQDNAETLYF. The CDR3 bases that were read are TGTGCCAGCAGTGATGTCATAGGACAGGATAATGCAGAA.

This clone was seen at least ten times. Genes here carry mouse names. The read is 4 residues too short to cover the CDR3 end, so that end is filled in from the germline J gene. The chain employs TRBV14 and TRBJ2-1, with 10 bases aligning to TRBD2. Germline V lookup: CDR1 SGHDT, CDR2 FRDEAV. The CDR3 runs to 14 residues. Unmatched junction bases numbered 0, after V lost 4 bases and J lost 2 bases. CDR3 DNA (partial): TGTGCCAGCAGTGGACTGGGGGACTATGCT. It specifies CASSGLGDYA. The full CDR3 protein is CASSGLGDYAEQFF.

As for this clone: Each gene name is a mouse one. Coverage ceases 4 residues before the CDR3 finishes, and the germline J gene fills in the end. The chain is built from TRBV16 and TRBJ1-1; no clear D gene. The CDR3 is 14 residues long. Germline assignment: CDR1 SGHSA and CDR2 FRNQAP. V was cut by 0 bases and J by 1 base, with 6 bases left in between. CDR3 in amino acids: CASSLDPLNTEVFF. The CDR3 DNA, read in part, is TGTGCAAGCAGCTTAGATCCCTTAAACACA. The variable domain in full, with the rest retrieved from reference TRBV16 and TRBJ1-1, is NAGVIQTPRHKVTGKGQEATLWCEPISGHSAVFWYRQTIVQGLEFLTYFRNQAPIDDSGMPKERFSAQMPNQSHSTLKIQSTQPQDSAVYLCASSLDPLNTEVFFGKGTRLTVV.

This clone showed up just a few times. The gene names here belong to mouse. The CDR3 loop is CASGAQGRANTGQLYF. The CDR3 bases that were read are TGTGCCAGCGGTGCCCAGGGGAGGGCAAACACCGGG. This sequence joins TRBV13-2 and TRBJ2-2; D is perhaps TRBD1 (6 bases). The read stops 4 residues short of the end of the CDR3; the missing end is completed from the germline J gene. The CDR3 totals 16 residues. The V end lost 3 bases, the J end lost 0 bases, and 12 bases lay between the germline ends. Looked up from germline, CDR1 is NNHNN and CDR2 is SYGAGS (reference sequence).

In this sample, this clone turned up a few times. The genes and germline here are from mouse. The CDR3 end falls 4 residues outside the read, so it is completed with the germline J gene. V usage is TRBV1 and J usage is TRBJ2-4; 9 nucleotides agree with TRBD2. Germline CDR1 reads NSQYPW; CDR2 reads LRSPGD (reference sequence). There are 13 residues in the CDR3. CDR3 sequence reads: CTCSGDWANTLYF. Partial CDR3 DNA: TGCACCTGCAGCGGGGACTGGGCGAAC. Full variable domain (outside the CDR3, taken from reference TRBV1 and TRBJ2-4): VTLLEQNPRWRLVPRGQAVNLRCILKNSQYPWMSWYQQDLQKQLQWLFTLRSPGDKEVKSLPGADYLATRVTDTELRLQVANMSQGRTLYCTCSGDWANTLYFGAGTRLSVL.

A note on this clone: Genes here carry mouse names. The read falls 4 residues short of the CDR3 end, and the missing part is taken from the germline J gene. This sequence joins TRBV13-2 and TRBJ1-1; 9 nucleotides match TRBD1. Per germline, CDR1 NNHNN and CDR2 SYGAGS (reference sequence). The CDR3 is 15 residues long. The CDR3 bases that were read are TGTGCCAGCGGTGTTTCCAACAGGGGGCGGAGA. Amino acids: CASGVSNRGRR. The whole CDR3 region reads CASGVSNRGRREVFF.

The sample holds a few counts of this clone. Mouse germline and gene names are used. From the germline J gene comes the end of the CDR3, since the read stops 4 residues before it. This chain connects TRBV17 to TRBJ2-3; D ambiguous. CDR1 is MNHDT and CDR2 is YYDKIL in the germline V gene. This CDR3 has 12 amino acids. The V end was cut by 7 bases, the J end by 4 bases, with 9 bases between. The CDR3 spells CASKRGSETLYF. The CDR3 bases that were read are TGTGCTAGCAAGAGAGGGTCAGAA.

This clone has a handful of counts. All gene names here are mouse names. The read comes to an end 4 residues before the CDR3 does, leaving the germline J gene to fill in the end. The chain has TRBV13-1 and TRBJ2-1; 7 bases agree with TRBD1. The CDR3 loop spans 13 amino acids. Per germline, CDR1 NSHNY and CDR2 SYGAGN. Germline trimming cut 6 bases from V and 3 bases from J; bases unmatched to any gene: 3. CDR3 protein: CASKQGRYAEQFF. The CDR3 DNA, read in part, is TGTGCCAGCAAACAGGGGCGCTATGCT.

With regard to this clone: The protein listed by TCRdb differs at residue 12 from the translated DNA, so the DNA translation is shown. Gene names are mouse gene names. The read comes to an end 3 residues before the CDR3 does, leaving the germline J gene to fill in the end. J is TRBJ1-3 and V is TRBV19; the match to TRBD1 covers 8 bases. Losses at the gene ends were 3 bases for V and 1 base for J; bases not matched to a gene: 3. The CDR3 runs to 15 residues. Germline assignment: CDR1 FNHDT and CDR2 SITEND (reference sequence). The sequenced CDR3 bases are TGTGCCAGCAGTACTCCAGGGGGCTCTGGAAATACG. Translation: CASSTPGGSGNT. The full CDR3 sequence reads CASSTPGGSGNTLYF.